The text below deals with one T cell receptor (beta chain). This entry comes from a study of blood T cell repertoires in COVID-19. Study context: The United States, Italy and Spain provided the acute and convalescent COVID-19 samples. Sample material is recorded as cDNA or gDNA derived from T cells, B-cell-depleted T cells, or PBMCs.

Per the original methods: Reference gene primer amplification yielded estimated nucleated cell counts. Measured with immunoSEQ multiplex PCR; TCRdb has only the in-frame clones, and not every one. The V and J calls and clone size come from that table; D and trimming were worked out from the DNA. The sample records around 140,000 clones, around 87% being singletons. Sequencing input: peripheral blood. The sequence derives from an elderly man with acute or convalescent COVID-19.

CDR3 DNA sequence: TGTGCCAGTAGTATTACAGGGGTTAGCAATCAGCCCCAGCATTTT. This codes for CASSITGVSNQPQHF. This chain uses TRBV19 with TRBJ1-5; 7 nucleotides match TRBD1. The CDR3 totals 15 residues. The ends lost 3 bases at V and 0 bases at J; junction bases unmatched: 2. The germline gives CDR1 LNHDA, CDR2 SQIVND (reference sequence). Using reference TRBV19 and TRBJ1-5 for the parts outside the CDR3, the full variable domain is DGGITQSPKYLFRKEGQNVTLSCEQNLNHDAMYWYRQDPGQGLRLIYYSQIVNDFQKGDIAEGYSVSREKKESFPLTVTSAQKNPTAFYLCASSITGVSNQPQHFGDGTRLSIL.